Detailed here is one TCR beta chain. Its specificity is unknown. This record belongs to a study of CD8+CD57+ T cells in acquired aplastic anemia. Overall study context: Average DNA yield from sorted CD4+ and CD8+ cells was about 3.2 ug. Overall study findings and caveats: It was found that some 31 CD8+ CDR3 sequences were shared between patients and controls. The study found no significant CD8+ Simpson's diversity difference between patients and controls.

Genomic DNA served as template for TCR beta VDJ and CDR3 profiling. TCRdb reprocessed the reads via MiXCR and lists one record per CDR3 protein. Of 400,000 to 450,000 distinct CDR3 sequences in the sample, around 68% are singletons; the top ten hold more than 3.5%. Trimming took off 2 bases at V and 14 bases at J, with 23 bases between the two ends. The CDR3 has 15 residues. The germline V gene has CDR1 SGDLS and CDR2 YYNGEE. This clonotype was sampled from a human donor in good health, serving as a control. The sequenced sample consisted of sorted CD4+, CD8+, or CD8+CD57+ T cells (not recorded which) from PBMCs. The rearrangement links TRBV9 to TRBJ1-3; D gene ambiguous. Written as DNA, the CDR3 is TGTGCCAGCAGCGTCGGGAGAGTCTCTGACAACACATTATATTTT. This sequence encodes CASSVGRVSDNTLYF.